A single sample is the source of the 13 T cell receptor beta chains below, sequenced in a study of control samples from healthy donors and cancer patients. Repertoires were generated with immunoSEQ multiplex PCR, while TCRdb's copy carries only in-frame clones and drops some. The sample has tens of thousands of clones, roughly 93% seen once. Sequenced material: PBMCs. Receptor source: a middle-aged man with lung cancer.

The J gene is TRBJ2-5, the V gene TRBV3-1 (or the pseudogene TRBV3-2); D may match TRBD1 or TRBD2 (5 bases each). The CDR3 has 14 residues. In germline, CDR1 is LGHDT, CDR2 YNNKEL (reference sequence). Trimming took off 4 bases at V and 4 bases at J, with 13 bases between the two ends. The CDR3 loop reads CASSLLLGVETQYF. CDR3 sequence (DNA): TGTGCCAGCAGCCTACTCCTGGGGGTAGAGACCCAGTACTTC.

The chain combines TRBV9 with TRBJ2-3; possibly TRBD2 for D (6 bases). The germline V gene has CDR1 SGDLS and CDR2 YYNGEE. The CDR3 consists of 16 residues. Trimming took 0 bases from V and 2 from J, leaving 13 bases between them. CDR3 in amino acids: CASSVGIAEYTDTQYF. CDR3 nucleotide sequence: TGTGCCAGCAGCGTAGGGATAGCGGAATACACAGATACGCAGTATTTT.

CDR3 sequence (DNA): TGTGCCAGCAGTGATACGACGACCGGGACTAGCGGGGGAGAGACCCAGTACTTC. It translates to CASSDTTTGTSGGETQYF. This chain joins TRBV25-1 and TRBJ2-5, with 14 bases identical to TRBD2. Per the germline V gene, CDR1 is MGHDK and CDR2 is SYGVNS. CDR3 length equals 18 residues. V lost 3 bases to trimming and J lost 4 bases; unmatched junction nucleotides: 10.

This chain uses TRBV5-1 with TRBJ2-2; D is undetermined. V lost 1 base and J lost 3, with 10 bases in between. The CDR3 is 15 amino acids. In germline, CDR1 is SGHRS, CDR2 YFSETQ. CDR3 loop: CASSLMVSHTGELFF. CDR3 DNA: TGCGCCAGCAGCTTGATGGTTTCTCACACCGGGGAGCTGTTTTTT.

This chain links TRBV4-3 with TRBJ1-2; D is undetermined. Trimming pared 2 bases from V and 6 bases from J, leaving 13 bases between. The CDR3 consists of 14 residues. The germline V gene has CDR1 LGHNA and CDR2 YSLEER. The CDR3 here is CASSQTLDLHGYTF. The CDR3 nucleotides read TGCGCCAGCAGCCAAACCCTGGACCTGCATGGCTACACCTTC.

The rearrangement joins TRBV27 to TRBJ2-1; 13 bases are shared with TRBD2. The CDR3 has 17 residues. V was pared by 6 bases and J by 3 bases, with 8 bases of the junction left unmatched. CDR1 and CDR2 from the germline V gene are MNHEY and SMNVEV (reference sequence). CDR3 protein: CASRPPGLAGVYNEQFF. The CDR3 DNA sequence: TGTGCCAGCAGGCCCCCCGGACTAGCGGGGGTCTACAATGAGCAGTTCTTC.

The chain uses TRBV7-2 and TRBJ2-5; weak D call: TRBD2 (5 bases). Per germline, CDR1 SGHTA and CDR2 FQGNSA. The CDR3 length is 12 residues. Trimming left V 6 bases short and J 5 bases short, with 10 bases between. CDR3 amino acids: CASRAPGETQYF. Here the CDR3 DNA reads TGTGCCAGCAGGGCCCCGGGGGAGACCCAGTACTTC.

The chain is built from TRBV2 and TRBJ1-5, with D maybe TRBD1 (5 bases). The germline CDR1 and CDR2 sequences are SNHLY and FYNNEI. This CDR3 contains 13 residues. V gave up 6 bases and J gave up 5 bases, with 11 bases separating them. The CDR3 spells CASRGELDQPQHF. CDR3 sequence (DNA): TGTGCCAGCAGGGGGGAATTGGATCAGCCCCAGCATTTT.

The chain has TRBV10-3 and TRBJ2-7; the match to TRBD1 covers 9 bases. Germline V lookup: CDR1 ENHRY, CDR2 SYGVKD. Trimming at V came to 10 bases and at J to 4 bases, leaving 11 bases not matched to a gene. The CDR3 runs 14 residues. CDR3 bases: TGTGCCACGGAACCGGGACAGGGCATTTACGAGCAGTACTTC. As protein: CATEPGQGIYEQYF.

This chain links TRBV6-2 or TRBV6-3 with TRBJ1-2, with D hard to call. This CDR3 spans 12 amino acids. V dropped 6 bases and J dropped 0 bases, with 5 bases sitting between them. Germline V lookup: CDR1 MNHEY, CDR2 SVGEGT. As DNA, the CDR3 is TGTGCCAGCAGCAAAACTAACTATGGCTACACCTTC. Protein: CASSKTNYGYTF.

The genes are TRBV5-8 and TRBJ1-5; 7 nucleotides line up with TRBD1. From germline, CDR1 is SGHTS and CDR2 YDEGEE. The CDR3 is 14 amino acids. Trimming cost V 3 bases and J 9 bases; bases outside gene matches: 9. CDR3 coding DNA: TGTGCCAGCAGCTCTCAACAGGGGACCGGGCCCCAGCATTTT. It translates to CASSSQQGTGPQHF.

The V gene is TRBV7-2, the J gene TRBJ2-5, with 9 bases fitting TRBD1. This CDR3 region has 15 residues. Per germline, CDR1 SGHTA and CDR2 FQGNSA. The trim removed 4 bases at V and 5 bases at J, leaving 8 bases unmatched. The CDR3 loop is CASSYTGGSGETQYF. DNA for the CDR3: TGTGCCAGCAGCTACACAGGGGGCTCTGGGGAGACCCAGTACTTC.

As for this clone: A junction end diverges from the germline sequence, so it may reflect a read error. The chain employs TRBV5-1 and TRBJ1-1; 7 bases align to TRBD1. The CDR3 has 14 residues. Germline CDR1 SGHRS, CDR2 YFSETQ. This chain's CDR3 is CASSLSGGNAEAFF. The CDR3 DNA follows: TGCGCCAGCAGCTTGTCAGGGGGGAACGCTGAAGCTTTCTTT.